This T cell receptor (beta chain) was retrieved from a study of blood T cell repertoires in COVID-19. Study overall: Sites in the United States, Italy and Spain provided acute and convalescent COVID-19 samples.

This CDR3 comprises 14 residues. Trimming removed 5 bases from V and 3 bases from J, with 13 bases in between. Germline lookup yields CDR1 SGHVS and CDR2 FNYEAQ. Some clones are missing from TCRdb's copy, which holds only in-frame ones; the method was immunoSEQ multiplex PCR. The data contain about 60,000 clones, around 82% of them singletons. The sample was peripheral blood. This chain uses TRBV7-6 with TRBJ1-1; no definite D call. The TCR originated in an elderly woman with acute or convalescent COVID-19. The CDR3 nucleotides are TGTGCCAGCAGCGGCCGGGCCGGGGACACTGAAGCTTTCTTT. This translates into CASSGRAGDTEAFF.